One sample yielded the 18 T cell receptor beta chains listed below, sequenced in a study of blood T cell repertoires in COVID-19 (dated by TCRdb to 2018 to 2020). Receptors were amplified or captured by the immunoSEQ multiplex PCR assay. TCRdb carries this immuneACCESS record with in-frame sequences only. Its versions omit some clonotypes, under half of them owing to an unresolved V gene in the studies checked, with the rest unexplained. This sample holds about 190,000 clones; about 88% were observed only once. Together, the top ten hold approximately 5.6% of the sample. Material for sequencing was peripheral blood. The receptors derive from a woman aged 35 to 49 who had recovered from COVID-19.

This chain uses TRBV10-3 with TRBJ1-2, with unresolved D. The V end lost 2 bases, the J end lost 6 bases, and 13 bases lay between the germline ends. This CDR3 spans 14 amino acids. Germline-derived CDR1 and CDR2 are ENHRY and SYGVKD. CDR3 residues: CAISEGMGSDGYTF. The CDR3 bases are TGTGCCATCAGTGAGGGAATGGGGAGCGATGGCTACACCTTC.

Comments on this clone: Germline is not matched at one junction end, which may reflect a read error. This rearrangement joins TRBV5-1 to TRBJ2-7; TRBD2 matches 8 bases. Looked up from germline, CDR1 is SGHRS and CDR2 is YFSETQ. The CDR3 is 14 residues long. CDR3 in amino acids: CASSGGRFSSEQYF. CDR3 DNA: TGCGCCAGCAGTGGCGGGAGGTTCTCCTCCGAGCAGTACTTC.

In nucleotides, the CDR3 is TGTGCCAGCAGCGTCCCCCGAGGGGGGGCACATGAAAAACTGTTTTTT. Its protein product is CASSVPRGGAHEKLFF. The chain is built from TRBV7-2 and TRBJ1-4; TRBD1 is a possible D gene (6 bases). The germline CDR1 and CDR2 sequences are SGHTA and FQGNSA. The CDR3 runs to 16 residues. V lost 5 bases, J lost 6 bases, and 19 bases lay in between.

The rearrangement uses TRBV5-1 and TRBJ2-1; 9 positions agree with TRBD2. After removal of 3 bases from V and 7 bases from J, the junction contained 8 bases not matched to a gene. CDR1 is SGHRS and CDR2 is YFSETQ in the germline V gene. The CDR3 totals 15 residues. CDR3 protein: CASSWDSGSRNEQFF. In DNA form, the CDR3 reads TGCGCCAGCAGCTGGGATAGCGGGAGCAGGAATGAGCAGTTCTTC.

The chain combines TRBV28 with TRBJ1-3; D remains unclear. V was shortened by 4 bases and J by 4 bases, with 14 bases between the two germline ends. Germline values: CDR1 MDHEN, CDR2 SYDVKM. The CDR3 has 15 amino acids. This CDR3 is CASSSFQVWGNTIYF. The DNA of the CDR3 is TGTGCCAGCAGTTCCTTTCAGGTTTGGGGAAACACCATATATTTT. Full variable domain (outside the CDR3, taken from reference TRBV28 and TRBJ1-3): DVKVTQSSRYLVKRTGEKVFLECVQDMDHENMFWYRQDPGLGLRLIYFSYDVKMKEKGDIPEGYSVSREKKERFSLILESASTNQTSMYLCASSSFQVWGNTIYFGEGSWLTVV.

The chain couples TRBV18 to TRBJ2-7, with D tentatively TRBD2 (6 bases). This CDR3 region has 12 residues. The V and J ends lost 0 bases and 7 bases respectively, with 7 bases between them. CDR1 KGHSH and CDR2 LQKENI come from the germline V gene. CDR3 protein: CASSPPAGEQYF. The CDR3 DNA reads as TGTGCCAGCTCACCACCGGCGGGGGAGCAGTACTTC.

The chain couples TRBV18 to TRBJ1-1, with a weak D call TRBD1 (5 bases). The CDR3 is 14 residues long. Germline assignment: CDR1 KGHSH and CDR2 LQKENI. Trimming took 3 bases from V and 2 from J, leaving 10 bases between them. CDR3: CASSPGGGNTEAFF. CDR3 sequence (DNA): TGTGCCAGCTCACCGGGGGGGGGAAACACTGAAGCTTTCTTT.

This sequence joins TRBV2 and TRBJ2-5; D may be TRBD1 (5 bases). CDR1 and CDR2 (germline): SNHLY, FYNNEI. The CDR3 is 15 residues long. V lost 5 bases to trimming and J lost 1 base, with 14 bases between them. In DNA, the CDR3 is TGTGCCAGCAGTTTGCAGGGAACGGCCCAAGAGACCCAGTACTTC. Amino acid sequence: CASSLQGTAQETQYF.

CDR3 nucleotides: TGTGCCAGCAGTTCCCCTTTCCCTCCCTTAAACACAGATACGCAGTATTTT. Its translation is CASSSPFPPLNTDTQYF. The genes are TRBV27 and TRBJ2-3; D is undetermined. Germline V gene data show CDR1 as MNHEY and CDR2 as SMNVEV (reference sequence). The CDR3 sequence is 17 residues long. V shed 4 bases and J shed 2 bases, with 19 bases lying between them.

The V gene is TRBV10-3, the J gene TRBJ1-2, with a weak D call TRBD1 (5 bases). V was shortened by 6 bases and J by 3 bases, with 14 bases between the two germline ends. The CDR3 sequence is 14 residues long. Germline V gives CDR1 ENHRY, CDR2 SYGVKD. The CDR3 DNA reads TGTGCCATCAGAGGTGGGGCTGTGGACTATGGCTACACCTTC. This codes for CAIRGGAVDYGYTF.

The gene calls are TRBV19 and TRBJ2-1; 9 bases are a match to TRBD1. The CDR3 is made up of 16 amino acids. The trim removed 0 bases at V and 8 bases at J, leaving 8 bases unmatched. Germline V CDR1 and CDR2: LNHDA, SQIVND (reference sequence). The CDR3 loop reads CASSIEFGTGIYEQFF. The DNA for the CDR3 is TGTGCCAGTAGTATAGAATTTGGGACAGGGATTTATGAGCAGTTCTTC.

This chain connects TRBV5-6 to TRBJ2-5; D uncertain. Trimming shortened V by 4 bases and J by 5 bases, and 15 bases separated the two germline ends. This CDR3 comprises 14 residues. Germline CDR1 reads SGHDT; CDR2 reads YYEEEE. The CDR3 here is CASSIGGLGETQYF. CDR3 DNA: TGTGCCAGCAGCATCGGCGGTCTTGGGGAGACCCAGTACTTC.

This chain uses TRBV28 with TRBJ1-5; D gene uncertain. The V end lost 9 bases, the J end lost 6 bases, and 15 bases lay between the germline ends. CDR3 size: 13 residues. The germline gives CDR1 MDHEN, CDR2 SYDVKM. This CDR3 reads CASKLAATQPQHF. CDR3 bases: TGTGCCAGTAAATTGGCGGCCACTCAGCCCCAGCATTTT.

The gene calls are TRBV6-2 or TRBV6-3 and TRBJ1-1, with 9 bases that match TRBD1. CDR1 is MNHEY and CDR2 is SVGEGT in the germline V gene. The CDR3 totals 13 residues. V was clipped by 6 bases and J by 5 bases; unmatched bases: 4. CDR3 sequence (DNA): TGTGCCAGCAGATACAGGGGGCAGACTGAAGCTTTCTTT. As protein: CASRYRGQTEAFF.

There are many counts of this clone. The chain couples TRBV15 to TRBJ2-3, with TRBD2 identical over 12 bases. V shed 0 bases, J shed 6 bases, and the junction held 4 bases outside the gene matches. The CDR3 contains 16 residues. In germline, CDR1 is LNHNV, CDR2 YYDKDF (reference sequence). In nucleotides, the CDR3 is TGTGCCACCAGCAGAGATCTCACTAGCGGGGGGGATACGCAGTATTTT. Amino acids: CATSRDLTSGGDTQYF.

With respect to this clone: This may arise from a read error, as a much more abundant clone is one base away. Other DNA sequences in the same sample also yield this CDR3. The chain couples TRBV30 to TRBJ1-2; 11 bases are a match to TRBD1. Germline V gene sequence: CDR1 GTSNPN, CDR2 SVGIG (reference sequence). This CDR3 region has 14 residues. The V gene end was trimmed by 3 bases and the J gene end by 2 bases; junction bases not matched to a gene: 2. Here the CDR3 reads CAWSRDRGNYGYTF. Here the CDR3 DNA reads TGTGCCTGGAGCAGGGACAGGGGGAACTATGGCTACACCTTC.

The V call is TRBV30, the J call TRBJ1-6, with 7 bases matching TRBD1. The V and J ends lost 5 bases and 9 bases, in that order; junction bases with no gene match: 10. The CDR3 sequence is 14 residues long. Germline assignment: CDR1 GTSNPN and CDR2 SVGIG (reference sequence). The CDR3 region is CAWGTDLGSSPLHF. CDR3 in DNA: TGTGCCTGGGGGACAGATTTGGGTAGTTCACCCCTCCACTTT.

V is TRBV28 and J is TRBJ1-1, with TRBD1 matching over 8 bases. CDR1 MDHEN and CDR2 SYDVKM come from the germline V gene. With V trimmed by 1 base and J by 0 bases, 4 bases remained unmatched. This CDR3 is 16 amino acids long. CDR3 coding DNA: TGTGCCAGCAGTTTATACAGGACAGGGATGAACACTGAAGCTTTCTTT. Protein product: CASSLYRTGMNTEAFF.